Following are 19 T cell receptor beta chains from one sample sequenced in a study of T cell responses to AZD1222 COVID-19 vaccine. Profiled with immunoSEQ multiplex PCR; TCRdb holds only in-frame clones, not every one. This repertoire includes about 140,000 clones. Sequenced input: peripheral blood. These receptors all stem from an adult in good health.

This sequence joins TRBV7-9 and TRBJ1-2; D might be TRBD1 (5 bases). The V and J ends lost 8 bases and 2 bases respectively, with 12 bases between them. Per the germline V gene, CDR1 is SEHNR and CDR2 is FQNEAQ (reference sequence). This CDR3 is 13 amino acids long. The CDR3, as DNA: TGTGCCAGCCGCCCCCAGGGAAACTATGGCTACACCTTC. This translates into CASRPQGNYGYTF.

This chain uses TRBV6-5 with TRBJ1-2; D gene unclear. The germline V gene encodes CDR1 MNHEY and CDR2 SVGAGI. The CDR3 covers 15 residues. V was pared by 2 bases and J by 8 bases, with 18 bases between. The CDR3 protein is CASSYRVFSAGGYTF. Written as DNA, the CDR3 is TGTGCCAGCAGTTACAGGGTATTCAGTGCCGGGGGCTACACCTTC.

This chain connects TRBV29-1 to TRBJ2-5; weak D call: TRBD1 (6 bases). V gave up 3 bases and J gave up 2 bases, with 19 bases separating them. Germline V lookup: CDR1 SQVTM, CDR2 ANQGSEA. The CDR3 totals 16 residues. CDR3 in DNA: TGCAGCGTTGATGGGTTGGACAGAGGAGTACAAGAGACCCAGTACTTC. It is translated as CSVDGLDRGVQETQYF.

The chain combines TRBV4-1 with TRBJ2-3; unclear D gene. Trimming cost V 3 bases and J 0 bases, with 10 bases left between them. CDR1 and CDR2 (germline): MGHRA, YSYEKL. The CDR3 runs 15 residues. The CDR3 nucleotides are TGCGCCAGCAGCCAGGGGATGCCCAGCACAGATACGCAGTATTTT. Translating it yields CASSQGMPSTDTQYF.

This rearrangement joins TRBV5-5 to TRBJ1-1; D remains unclear. The V end lost 2 bases, the J end lost 0 bases, and 14 bases lay between the germline ends. In germline, CDR1 is SGHKS, CDR2 YYEKEE (reference sequence). CDR3 length equals 16 residues. CDR3 amino acids: CASSFQQNLMNTEAFF. As DNA, the CDR3 is TGTGCCAGCAGCTTTCAACAGAACTTAATGAACACTGAAGCTTTCTTT.

This chain uses TRBV13 with TRBJ1-1; 7 nucleotides agree with TRBD1. The CDR3 is 14 residues long. CDR1 is PRHDT, CDR2 FYEKMQ, per germline (reference sequence). After removal of 1 base from V and 4 bases from J, the junction contained 3 bases not matched to a gene. CDR3: CASSLDRGPTEAFF. Written as DNA, the CDR3 is TGTGCCAGCAGCTTAGACAGGGGACCCACTGAAGCTTTCTTT.

V gene TRBV27 combines with J gene TRBJ2-2; D uncertain. Germline V gene lookup returns CDR1 MNHEY and CDR2 SMNVEV (reference sequence). This CDR3 has 10 residues. V lost 8 bases and J lost 9, with 7 bases in between. The CDR3 nucleotides read TGTGCCAGCGTGGGCCGGGAGCTGTTTTTT. Translated, it gives CASVGRELFF.

V usage is TRBV9 and J usage is TRBJ2-1, with D possibly matching TRBD1 (5 bases). CDR3 length equals 14 residues. Germline loops: CDR1 SGDLS, CDR2 YYNGEE. The V end was cut by 2 bases, the J end by 7 bases, with 13 bases between. The DNA of the CDR3 is TGTGCCAGCAGCGTTCAGGGTTCGTGGAATGAGCAGTTCTTC. Protein sequence: CASSVQGSWNEQFF. The full variable domain, completed using reference TRBV9 and TRBJ2-1, is DSGVTQTPKHLITATGQRVTLRCSPRSGDLSVYWYQQSLDQGLQFLIQYYNGEERAKGNILERFSAQQFPDLHSELNLSSLELGDSALYFCASSVQGSWNEQFFGPGTRLTVL.

This chain connects TRBV19 to TRBJ2-5; 8 bases match TRBD1. Germline V gene data show CDR1 as LNHDA and CDR2 as SQIVND (reference sequence). With V trimmed by 1 base and J by 2 bases, 3 bases remained unmatched. The CDR3 is 15 amino acids. This chain's CDR3 is CASSIVGQAQETQYF. CDR3 DNA: TGTGCCAGTAGTATAGTGGGACAGGCTCAAGAGACCCAGTACTTC.

This chain links TRBV6-6 with TRBJ1-4; 8 bases line up with TRBD1. The V gene's germline CDR1 is MNHNY and CDR2 SVGAGI (reference sequence). CDR3 length equals 14 residues. J lost 7 bases, V lost 5 bases, and 6 bases had no gene match. The CDR3 region has the DNA TGTGCCAGCAGTGACAGGGGAAGCAGTGAAAAACTGTTTTTT. The encoded protein is CASSDRGSSEKLFF.

V and J are TRBV19 and TRBJ2-3; D gene unclear. The CDR3 is 17 amino acids. Trimming cost V 3 bases and J 1 base, with 17 bases left between them. The germline V gene has CDR1 LNHDA and CDR2 SQIVND (reference sequence). CDR3 sequence reads: CASSINPSWAGTDTQYF. CDR3 nucleotide sequence: TGTGCCAGTAGTATCAATCCCAGTTGGGCGGGCACAGATACGCAGTATTTT.

The V call is TRBV11-2, the J call TRBJ2-1; D is undetermined. V was shortened by 0 bases and J by 4 bases, with 7 bases between the two germline ends. Per germline, CDR1 SGHAT and CDR2 FQNNGV. CDR3 length: 14 residues. The CDR3 DNA is TGTGCCAGCAGCTTAGATACACAGTACAATGAGCAGTTCTTC. Protein product: CASSLDTQYNEQFF.

The rearrangement uses TRBV12-3 or TRBV12-4 and TRBJ1-2; no clear D. The CDR3 spans 12 residues. V lost 3 bases and J lost 5, with 7 bases in between. CDR3 residues: CASSFSGYGYTF. Here the CDR3 DNA reads TGTGCCAGCAGTTTTTCGGGGTATGGCTACACCTTC.

The chain joins TRBV6-5 to TRBJ2-7; D not resolved. Germline CDR1 reads MNHEY; CDR2 reads SVGAGI. The CDR3 consists of 14 residues. The germline V and J ends were trimmed by 0 bases and 2 bases, with 8 bases remaining between them. The CDR3 DNA follows: TGTGCCAGCAGTTACTCGTCGGGTACCTACGAGCAGTACTTC. It is translated as CASSYSSGTYEQYF.

The gene calls are TRBV7-9 and TRBJ2-7, with TRBD1 identical over 7 bases. The CDR3 runs to 19 residues. CDR1 and CDR2 from the germline V gene are SEHNR and FQNEAQ (reference sequence). With 0 bases clipped from V and 3 bases from J, the junction kept 17 bases outside the gene matches. CDR3 sequence: CASSLAHPRPGQPFYEQYF. CDR3 nucleotides: TGTGCCAGCAGCTTAGCGCACCCAAGACCGGGACAGCCATTCTACGAGCAGTACTTC. Looking up the rest from reference TRBV7-9 and TRBJ2-7 gives the full variable domain: DTGVSQNPRHKITKRGQNVTFRCDPISEHNRLYWYRQTLGQGPEFLTYFQNEAQLEKSRLLSDRFSAERPKGSFSTLEIQRTEQGDSAMYLCASSLAHPRPGQPFYEQYFGPGTRLTVT.

CDR3 residues: CASSSGRLEAFF. CDR3 bases: TGCGCCAGCAGCTCGGGACGGCTTGAAGCTTTCTTT. J is TRBJ1-1 and V is TRBV5-1; tentative D call: TRBD1 (5 bases). Germline V lookup: CDR1 SGHRS, CDR2 YFSETQ. With 3 bases removed from V and 7 bases from J, the gap between germline ends came to 10 bases. This CDR3 comprises 12 residues.

The chain carries TRBV5-4 and TRBJ1-2; no firm D call. Germline V gives CDR1 SGHNT, CDR2 YYREEE (reference sequence). The CDR3 has 14 residues. The germline V and J ends were trimmed by 4 bases and 1 base, with 11 bases remaining between them. CDR3 amino acids: CASSLDAVNYGYTF. The CDR3 DNA reads as TGTGCCAGCAGCCTAGATGCCGTTAACTATGGCTACACCTTC.

The rearrangement links TRBV7-2 to TRBJ1-6, with D unclear. CDR1 is SGHTA and CDR2 is FQGNSA in the germline V gene. V was trimmed by 0 bases and J by 10 bases, leaving 13 bases between them. CDR3 length: 15 amino acids. The CDR3 sequence: CASSLAPIGGSPLHF. CDR3 DNA: TGTGCCAGCAGCTTAGCGCCCATCGGCGGGTCACCCCTCCACTTT.

The V gene is TRBV5-6, the J gene TRBJ1-3; D gene unclear. Trimming took off 3 bases at V and 0 bases at J, with 13 bases between the two ends. There are 16 residues in the CDR3. Germline lookup yields CDR1 SGHDT and CDR2 YYEEEE. The CDR3 spells CASSSSSDRSGNTIYF. In nucleotides, the CDR3 is TGTGCCAGCAGCTCATCTTCGGACCGCTCTGGAAACACCATATATTTT.